These 18 T cell receptor beta chains originate from one sample sequenced in a study of blood T cells in healthy people across ages. Primers used in a second PCR of about 7 to 12 cycles were a sample-barcoded 5' primer and a J-beta primer mix. TCRdb called the 5' RACE reads again in MiXCR, with one record for every CDR3 protein. The table records roughly 570,000 distinct CDR3 sequences, 25% to 30% of them present only once. Sequencing was carried out using blood. The receptors were gathered from a woman in her 70s in good health.

The chain recombines TRBV7-2 with TRBJ2-3, with TRBD2 matching 11 bases. The germline gives CDR1 SGHTA, CDR2 FQGNSA. The CDR3 contains 15 residues. The V segment lost 0 bases and the J segment 7 bases; nucleotides outside the gene matches: 3. The CDR3 DNA is TGTGCCAGCAGCTTAGCTAGCGGGGGGGTCTATACGCAGTATTTT. Translating gives CASSLASGGVYTQYF.

The rearrangement links TRBV9 to TRBJ2-5, with 11 bases matching TRBD2. The CDR3 runs to 15 residues. After removal of 3 bases from V and 5 bases from J, the junction contained 6 bases not matched to a gene. CDR1 is SGDLS and CDR2 is YYNGEE in the germline V gene. CDR3 DNA sequence: TGTGCCAGCAGCGAGACTAGCGGGAAAAGGGAGACCCAGTACTTC. Translating it yields CASSETSGKRETQYF.

The CDR3 DNA reads TGCGCCAGCACCCGAAACGGACGACTTAATGAAAAACTGTTTTTT. As protein: CASTRNGRLNEKLFF. The chain links TRBV5-1 to TRBJ1-4; no firm D call. Trimming shortened V by 6 bases and J by 4 bases, and 16 bases separated the two germline ends. Germline lookup yields CDR1 SGHRS and CDR2 YFSETQ. The CDR3 runs 15 residues.

The chain combines TRBV6-2 or TRBV6-3 with TRBJ1-5, with no clear D. Germline assignment: CDR1 MNHEY and CDR2 SVGEGT. The CDR3 length is 13 residues. The V gene lost 4 bases and the J gene lost 6 bases, with 10 bases spanning the gap. The chain's CDR3 is CASSSSSRQPQHF. The CDR3 DNA is TGTGCCAGCAGTTCGTCTAGCCGTCAGCCCCAGCATTTT.

The chain couples TRBV20-1 to TRBJ2-4, with TRBD2 matching 10 bases. Germline CDR1 reads DFQATT; CDR2 reads SNEGSKA (reference sequence). This CDR3 comprises 16 residues. With 3 bases clipped from V and 2 bases from J, the junction kept 7 bases outside the gene matches. For the CDR3, the DNA is TGCAGTGCTAGTAGGGCTAGCGGGGGAACCAAAAACATTCAGTACTTC. This encodes CSASRASGGTKNIQYF.

This clonotype appeared a few times. CDR3 nucleotides: TGTGCCAGCAGTCTACAGGGGCGGATAGAGACCCAGTACTTC. Translating it yields CASSLQGRIETQYF. The V and J genes are TRBV28 and TRBJ2-5; 7 bases agree with TRBD1. V shed 5 bases and J 4 bases; nucleotides not matched to a gene: 7. Germline lookup yields CDR1 MDHEN and CDR2 SYDVKM. This CDR3 contains 14 residues.

This clonotype was recorded a few times. The chain has TRBV7-9 and TRBJ1-2, with D unresolved. Germline CDR1 is SEHNR and CDR2 is FQNEAQ (reference sequence). With 5 bases removed from V and 5 bases from J, the gap between germline ends came to 18 bases. The CDR3 is 15 residues long. CDR3 bases: TGTGCCAGCAGCCCCCGGAAGGTCGAGACTTATGGCTACACCTTC. Amino acids: CASSPRKVETYGYTF.

This clonotype was observed a handful of times. J is TRBJ2-1 and V is TRBV20-1; D might be TRBD2 (6 bases). CDR3 length equals 13 residues. The V gene lost 4 bases and the J gene lost 7 bases, with 14 bases spanning the gap. Looked up from germline, CDR1 is DFQATT and CDR2 is SNEGSKA (reference sequence). The CDR3, as DNA: TGCAGTGCTATCCACCGGGGGTGGAATGAGCAGTTCTTC. Its protein is CSAIHRGWNEQFF.

The chain has TRBV15 and TRBJ2-4, with D perhaps being TRBD1 or TRBD2 (6 bases each). The germline gives CDR1 LNHNV, CDR2 YYDKDF (reference sequence). CDR3 size: 14 residues. V lost 1 base, J lost 5 bases, and 9 bases lay in between. The CDR3 nucleotides are TGTGCCACCAGCAGAGGGGGGGCTGAAAACATTCAGTACTTC. Protein: CATSRGGAENIQYF.

This clonotype has just a few counts. This chain joins TRBV5-1 and TRBJ1-2, with 7 positions matching TRBD1. The germline V gene has CDR1 SGHRS and CDR2 YFSETQ. CDR3 length: 13 residues. Trimming cost V 2 bases and J 8 bases; bases outside gene matches: 6. CDR3 loop: CASSFDRVGGYTF. CDR3 nucleotides: TGCGCCAGCAGCTTCGACAGGGTAGGGGGCTACACCTTC.

This clonotype occurred a few times. The J gene is TRBJ1-1, the V gene TRBV20-1, with 7 bases lining up with TRBD1. V was clipped by 1 base and J by 5 bases; unmatched bases: 7. Germline CDR1 reads DFQATT; CDR2 reads SNEGSKA (reference sequence). The CDR3 covers 14 residues. The CDR3 DNA follows: TGCAGTGCTAGAGTCCAGGGGGGAGGTACTGAAGCTTTCTTT. It yields the protein CSARVQGGGTEAFF.

This clonotype has just one count. The V and J genes are TRBV24-1 and TRBJ2-7; TRBD1 matches at 7 bases. The trim removed 3 bases at V and 2 bases at J, leaving 15 bases unmatched. The CDR3 has 18 amino acids. Germline CDR1 KGHDR, CDR2 SFDVKD. The CDR3 loop reads CATSDGKGQSFPPYEQYV. Here the CDR3 DNA reads TGTGCCACCAGTGATGGGAAGGGACAGTCGTTTCCACCCTACGAGCAGTACGTC.

This chain joins TRBV24-1 and TRBJ1-2; D is undetermined. There are 12 residues in the CDR3. V was trimmed by 3 bases and J by 6 bases, leaving 7 bases between them. Per germline, CDR1 KGHDR and CDR2 SFDVKD. The CDR3 nucleotides read TGTGCCACCAGTGATGGGCTGGATGGCTACACCTTC. It encodes CATSDGLDGYTF.

The J gene is TRBJ2-4, the V gene TRBV9; 8 bases are shared with TRBD2. V was clipped by 3 bases and J by 0 bases; unmatched bases: 8. This CDR3 has 17 residues. The V gene's germline CDR1 is SGDLS and CDR2 YYNGEE. CDR3 loop: CASSGWTSRGAKNIQYF. The CDR3 region has the DNA TGTGCCAGCAGCGGATGGACTAGCAGGGGAGCCAAAAACATTCAGTACTTC.

This clonotype has only a few counts. The chain recombines TRBV5-1 with TRBJ2-7; 8 nucleotides match TRBD1. Losses at the gene ends were 3 bases for V and 3 bases for J; bases not matched to a gene: 8. CDR1 is SGHRS, CDR2 YFSETQ, per germline. The CDR3 contains 15 residues. The CDR3 nucleotides are TGCGCCAGCAGCTCGGATGGGACAGGTTTCTACGAGCAGTACTTC. Protein: CASSSDGTGFYEQYF.

This chain links TRBV29-1 with TRBJ2-1; 9 nucleotides agree with TRBD2. Germline V gene data show CDR1 as SQVTM and CDR2 as ANQGSEA. CDR3 size: 14 residues. J lost 4 bases, V lost 4 bases, and 5 bases had no gene match. The CDR3 DNA sequence: TGCAGCGTTGCTCCGGCGGGGGGGTACAATGAGCAGTTCTTC. It yields the protein CSVAPAGGYNEQFF.

This clonotype was seen at least ten times. The rearrangement links TRBV12-3 or TRBV12-4 to TRBJ2-5; maybe TRBD2 (7 bases). This CDR3 region has 15 residues. V lost 0 bases to trimming and J lost 5 bases, with 13 bases between them. Here the CDR3 reads CASSLAGGPYETQYF. CDR3 in DNA: TGTGCCAGCAGTTTAGCGGGGGGGCCTTACGAGACCCAGTACTTC.

The rearrangement joins TRBV4-2 to TRBJ2-5, with D uncertain. The CDR3 is 15 residues long. V was pared by 3 bases and J by 2 bases, with 13 bases between. The germline V gene has CDR1 LGHNA and CDR2 YNFKEQ. CDR3 bases: TGTGCCAGCAGCCAGCCGATGGGCGGACAAGAGACCCAGTACTTC. This translates into CASSQPMGGQETQYF.